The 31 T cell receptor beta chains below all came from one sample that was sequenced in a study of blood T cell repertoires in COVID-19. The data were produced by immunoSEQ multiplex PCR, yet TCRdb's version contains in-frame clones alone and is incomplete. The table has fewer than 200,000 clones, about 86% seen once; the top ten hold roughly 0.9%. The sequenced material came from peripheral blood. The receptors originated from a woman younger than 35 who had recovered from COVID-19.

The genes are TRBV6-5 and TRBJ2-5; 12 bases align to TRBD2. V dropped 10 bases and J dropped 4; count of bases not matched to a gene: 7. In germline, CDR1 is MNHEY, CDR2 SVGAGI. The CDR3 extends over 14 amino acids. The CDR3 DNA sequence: TGTGCCACTACACTAGCGGGGGGTTTAGAGACCCAGTACTTC. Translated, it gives CATTLAGGLETQYF.

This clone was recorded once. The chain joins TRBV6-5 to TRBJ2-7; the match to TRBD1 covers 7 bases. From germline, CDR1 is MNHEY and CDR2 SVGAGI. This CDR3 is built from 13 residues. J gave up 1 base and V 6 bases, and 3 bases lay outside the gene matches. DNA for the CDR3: TGTGCCAGCAGACCGACAGGGTCCTACGAGCAGTACGTC. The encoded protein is CASRPTGSYEQYV.

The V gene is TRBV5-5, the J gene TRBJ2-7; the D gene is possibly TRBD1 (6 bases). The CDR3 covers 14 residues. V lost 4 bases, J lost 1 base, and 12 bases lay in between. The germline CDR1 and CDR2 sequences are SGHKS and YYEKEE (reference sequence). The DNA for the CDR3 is TGTGCCAGCAGCCATTACAGGGAGTCCTACGAGCAGTACTTC. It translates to CASSHYRESYEQYF.

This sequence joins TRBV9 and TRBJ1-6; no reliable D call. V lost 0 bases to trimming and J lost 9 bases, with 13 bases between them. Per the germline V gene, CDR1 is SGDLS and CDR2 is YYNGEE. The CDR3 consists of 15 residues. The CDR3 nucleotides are TGTGCCAGCAGCGTAGAGCAGGCTGGGAGTTCACCCCTCCACTTT. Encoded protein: CASSVEQAGSSPLHF.

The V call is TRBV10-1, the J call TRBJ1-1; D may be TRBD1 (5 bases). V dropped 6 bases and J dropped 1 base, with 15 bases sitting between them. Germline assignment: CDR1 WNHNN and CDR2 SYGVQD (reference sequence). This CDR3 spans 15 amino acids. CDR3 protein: CASSGGGEWNTEAFF. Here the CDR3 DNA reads TGCGCCAGCAGCGGCGGAGGGGAGTGGAACACTGAAGCTTTCTTT.

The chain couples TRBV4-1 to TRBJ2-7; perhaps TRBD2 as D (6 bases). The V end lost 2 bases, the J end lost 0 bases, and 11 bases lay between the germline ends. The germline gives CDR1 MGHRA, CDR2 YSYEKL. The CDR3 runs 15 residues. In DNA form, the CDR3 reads TGCGCCAGCAGCCAATACGGCGGGGACTCCTACGAGCAGTACTTC. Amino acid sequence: CASSQYGGDSYEQYF.

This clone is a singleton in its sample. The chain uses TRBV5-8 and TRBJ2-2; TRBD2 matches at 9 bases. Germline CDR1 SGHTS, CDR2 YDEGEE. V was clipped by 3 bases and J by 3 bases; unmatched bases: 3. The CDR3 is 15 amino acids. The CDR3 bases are TGTGCCAGCAGCTCGGGACTAGCATACACCGGGGAGCTGTTTTTT. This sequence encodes CASSSGLAYTGELFF.

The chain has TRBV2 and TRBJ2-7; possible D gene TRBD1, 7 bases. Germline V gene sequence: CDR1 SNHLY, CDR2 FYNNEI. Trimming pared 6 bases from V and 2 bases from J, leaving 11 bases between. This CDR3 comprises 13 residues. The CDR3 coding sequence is TGTGCCAGCAGGGGGGGACAGACCTACGAGCAGTACGTC. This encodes CASRGGQTYEQYV.

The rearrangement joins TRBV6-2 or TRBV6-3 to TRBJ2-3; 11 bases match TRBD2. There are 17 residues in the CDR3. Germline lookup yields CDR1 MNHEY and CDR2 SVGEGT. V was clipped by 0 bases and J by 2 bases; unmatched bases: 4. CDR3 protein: CASSYSGTSGFTDTQYF. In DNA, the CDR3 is TGTGCCAGCAGTTACTCCGGGACTAGCGGATTCACAGATACGCAGTATTTT.

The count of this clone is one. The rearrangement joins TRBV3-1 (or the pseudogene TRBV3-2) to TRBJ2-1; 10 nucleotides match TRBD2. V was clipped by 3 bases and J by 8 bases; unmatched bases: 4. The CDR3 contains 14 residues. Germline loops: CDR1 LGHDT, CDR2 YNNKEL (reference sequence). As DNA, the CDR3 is TGTGCCAGCAGCCATAGCGGGGGGATCGATGAGCAGTTCTTC. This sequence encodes CASSHSGGIDEQFF.

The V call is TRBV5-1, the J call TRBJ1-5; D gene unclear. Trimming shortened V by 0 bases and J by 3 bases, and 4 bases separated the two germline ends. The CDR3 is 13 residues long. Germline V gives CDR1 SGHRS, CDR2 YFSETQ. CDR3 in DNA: TGCGCCAGCAGCTTGGTATACAATCAGCCCCAGCATTTT. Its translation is CASSLVYNQPQHF.

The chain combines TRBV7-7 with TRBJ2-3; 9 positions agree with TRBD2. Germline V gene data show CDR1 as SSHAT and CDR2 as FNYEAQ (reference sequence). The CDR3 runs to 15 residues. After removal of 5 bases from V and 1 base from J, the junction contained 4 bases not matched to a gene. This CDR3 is CASSPRLAGTDTQYF. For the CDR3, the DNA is TGTGCCAGCAGCCCAAGACTAGCGGGCACAGATACGCAGTATTTT.

CDR3 protein: CASSIDPRGQPQHF. CDR3 nucleotides: TGTGCCAGCAGCATCGATCCTAGAGGTCAGCCCCAGCATTTT. This rearrangement joins TRBV2 to TRBJ1-5; D is ambiguous. The germline V gene encodes CDR1 SNHLY and CDR2 FYNNEI. Trimming shortened V by 6 bases and J by 6 bases, and 15 bases separated the two germline ends. The CDR3 has 14 amino acids.

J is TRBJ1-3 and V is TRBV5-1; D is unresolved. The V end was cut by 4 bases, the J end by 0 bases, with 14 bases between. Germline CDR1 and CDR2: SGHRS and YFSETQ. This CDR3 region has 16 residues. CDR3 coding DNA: TGCGCCAGCAGCACTTTACCGGTCAACTCTGGAAACACCATATATTTT. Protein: CASSTLPVNSGNTIYF.

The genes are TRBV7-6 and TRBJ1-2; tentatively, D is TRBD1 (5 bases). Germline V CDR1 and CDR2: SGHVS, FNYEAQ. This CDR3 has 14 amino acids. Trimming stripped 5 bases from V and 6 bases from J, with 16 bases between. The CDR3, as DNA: TGTGCCAGCAGCGGCCTAGGGGAAAACCATGGCTACACCTTC. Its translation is CASSGLGENHGYTF. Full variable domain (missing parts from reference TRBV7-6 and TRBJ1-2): GAGVSQSPRYKVTKRGQDVALRCDPISGHVSLYWYRQALGQGPEFLTYFNYEAQQDKSGLPNDRFSAERPEGSISTLTIQRTEQRDSAMYRCASSGLGENHGYTFGSGTRLTVV.

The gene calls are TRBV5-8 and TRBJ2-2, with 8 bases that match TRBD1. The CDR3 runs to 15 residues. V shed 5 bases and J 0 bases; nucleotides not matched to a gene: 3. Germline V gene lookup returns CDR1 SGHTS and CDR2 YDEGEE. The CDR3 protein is CASRVGQANTGELFF. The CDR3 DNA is TGTGCCAGCAGAGTGGGACAGGCGAACACCGGGGAGCTGTTTTTT.

CDR3 DNA: TGTGCCAGCAGCTTAGCGTGGCAGGGCTACCAAGAGACCCAGTACTTC. Translated, it gives CASSLAWQGYQETQYF. The J gene is TRBJ2-5, the V gene TRBV7-6; weak D call: TRBD1 (5 bases). This CDR3 comprises 16 residues. Germline-derived CDR1 and CDR2 are SGHVS and FNYEAQ. V was trimmed by 0 bases and J by 0 bases, leaving 11 bases between them.

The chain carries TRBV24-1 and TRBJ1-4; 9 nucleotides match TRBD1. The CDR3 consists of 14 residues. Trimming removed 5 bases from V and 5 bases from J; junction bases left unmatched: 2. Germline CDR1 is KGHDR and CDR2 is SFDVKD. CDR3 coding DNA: TGTGCCACCAGTGCAGGGACAGGGAATGAAAAACTGTTTTTT. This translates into CATSAGTGNEKLFF.

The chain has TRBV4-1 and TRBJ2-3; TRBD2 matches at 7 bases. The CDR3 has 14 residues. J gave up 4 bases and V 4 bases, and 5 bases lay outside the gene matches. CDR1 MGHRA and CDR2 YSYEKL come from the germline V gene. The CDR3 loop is CASSPREGADTQYF. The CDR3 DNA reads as TGCGCCAGCAGCCCCAGGGAGGGCGCAGATACGCAGTATTTT.

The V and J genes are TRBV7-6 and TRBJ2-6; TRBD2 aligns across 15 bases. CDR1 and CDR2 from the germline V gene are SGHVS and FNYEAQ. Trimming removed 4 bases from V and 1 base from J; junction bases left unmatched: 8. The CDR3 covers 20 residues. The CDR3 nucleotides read TGTGCCAGCAGCTCCCAAAGGACTAGCGGGGGGGTATCTGGGGCCAACGTCCTGACTTTC. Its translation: CASSSQRTSGGVSGANVLTF.

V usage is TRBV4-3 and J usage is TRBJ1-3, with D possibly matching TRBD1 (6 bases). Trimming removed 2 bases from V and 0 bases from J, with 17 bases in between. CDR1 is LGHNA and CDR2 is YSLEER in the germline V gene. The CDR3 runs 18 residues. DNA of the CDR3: TGCGCCAGCAGCCAATCACCCGCTACAGGGTACTCTGGAAACACCATATATTTT. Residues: CASSQSPATGYSGNTIYF.

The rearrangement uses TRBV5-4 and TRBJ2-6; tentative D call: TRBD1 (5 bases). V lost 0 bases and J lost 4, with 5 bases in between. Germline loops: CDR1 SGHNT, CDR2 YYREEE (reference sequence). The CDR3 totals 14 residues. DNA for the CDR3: TGTGCCAGCAGCTTGGGACAGGGGGCCAACGTCCTGACTTTC. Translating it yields CASSLGQGANVLTF.

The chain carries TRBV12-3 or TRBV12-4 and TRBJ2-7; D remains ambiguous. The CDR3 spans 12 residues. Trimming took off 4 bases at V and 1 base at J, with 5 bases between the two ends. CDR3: CASSSTSYEQYF. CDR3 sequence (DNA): TGTGCCAGCAGTTCCACTTCCTACGAGCAGTACTTC.

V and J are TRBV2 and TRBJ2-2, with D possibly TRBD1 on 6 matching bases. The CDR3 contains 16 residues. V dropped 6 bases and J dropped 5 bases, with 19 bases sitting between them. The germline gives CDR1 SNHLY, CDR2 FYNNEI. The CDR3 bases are TGTGCCAGCAGGGAACTCCCAGGACAGCGAACCGGGGAGCTGTTTTTT. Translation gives CASRELPGQRTGELFF.

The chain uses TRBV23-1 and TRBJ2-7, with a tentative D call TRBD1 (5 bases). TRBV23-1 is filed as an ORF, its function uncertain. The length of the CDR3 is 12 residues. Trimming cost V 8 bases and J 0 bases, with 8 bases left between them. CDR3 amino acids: CASGGASYEQYF. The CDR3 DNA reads TGCGCCAGCGGTGGGGCCTCCTACGAGCAGTACTTC.

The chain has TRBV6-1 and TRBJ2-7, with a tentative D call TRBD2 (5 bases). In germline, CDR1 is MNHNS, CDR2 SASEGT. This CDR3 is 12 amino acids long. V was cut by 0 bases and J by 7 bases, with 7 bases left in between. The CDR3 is CASSEAGGEQYV. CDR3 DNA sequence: TGTGCCAGCAGTGAAGCGGGCGGGGAGCAGTACGTC.

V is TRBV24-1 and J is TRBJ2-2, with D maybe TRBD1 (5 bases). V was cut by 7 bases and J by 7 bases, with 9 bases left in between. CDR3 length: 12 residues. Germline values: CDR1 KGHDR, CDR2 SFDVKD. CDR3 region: CATREQVGELFF. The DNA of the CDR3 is TGTGCCACCAGAGAACAGGTCGGGGAGCTGTTTTTT.

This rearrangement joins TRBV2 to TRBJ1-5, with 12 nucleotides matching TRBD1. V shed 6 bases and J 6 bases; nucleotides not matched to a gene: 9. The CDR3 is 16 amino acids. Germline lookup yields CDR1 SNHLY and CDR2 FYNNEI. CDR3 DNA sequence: TGTGCCAGCAGCCGGGACAGGGGGCTTGGTAGTCAGCCCCAGCATTTT. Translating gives CASSRDRGLGSQPQHF.

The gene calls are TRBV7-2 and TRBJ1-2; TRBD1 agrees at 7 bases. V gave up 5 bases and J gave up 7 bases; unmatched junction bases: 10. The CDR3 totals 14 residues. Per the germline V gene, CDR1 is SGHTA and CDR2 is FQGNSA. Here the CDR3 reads CASSDNRGVVGYTF. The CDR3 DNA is TGTGCCAGCAGCGACAACAGGGGTGTCGTTGGCTACACCTTC.

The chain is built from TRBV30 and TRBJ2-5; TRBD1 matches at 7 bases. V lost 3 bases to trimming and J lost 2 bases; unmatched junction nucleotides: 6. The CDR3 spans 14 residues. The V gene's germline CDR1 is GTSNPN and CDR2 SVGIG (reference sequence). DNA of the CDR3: TGTGCCTGGAGCATTCCGGGACAGCAAGAGACCCAGTACTTC. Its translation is CAWSIPGQQETQYF.

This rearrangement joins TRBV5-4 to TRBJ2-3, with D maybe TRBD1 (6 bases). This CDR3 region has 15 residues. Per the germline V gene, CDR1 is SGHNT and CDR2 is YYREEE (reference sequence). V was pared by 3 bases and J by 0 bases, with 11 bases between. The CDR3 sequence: CASSSRGPSTDTQYF. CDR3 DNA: TGTGCCAGCAGCTCCAGGGGACCTAGCACAGATACGCAGTATTTT.